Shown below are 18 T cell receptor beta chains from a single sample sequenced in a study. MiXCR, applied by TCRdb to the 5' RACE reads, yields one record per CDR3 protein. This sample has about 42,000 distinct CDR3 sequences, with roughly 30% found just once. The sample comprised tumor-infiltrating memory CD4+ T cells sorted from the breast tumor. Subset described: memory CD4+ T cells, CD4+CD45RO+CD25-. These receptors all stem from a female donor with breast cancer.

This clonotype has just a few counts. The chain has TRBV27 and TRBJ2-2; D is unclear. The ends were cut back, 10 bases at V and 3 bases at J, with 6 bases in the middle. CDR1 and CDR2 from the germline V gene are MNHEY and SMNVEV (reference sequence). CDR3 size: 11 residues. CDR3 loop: CATIHTGELFF. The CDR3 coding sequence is TGTGCCACCATACACACCGGGGAGCTGTTTTTT.

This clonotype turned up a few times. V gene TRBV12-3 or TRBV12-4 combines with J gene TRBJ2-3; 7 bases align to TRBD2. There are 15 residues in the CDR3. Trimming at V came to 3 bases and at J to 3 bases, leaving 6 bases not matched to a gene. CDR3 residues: CASSFYAGVTDTQYF. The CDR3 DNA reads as TGTGCCAGCAGTTTTTATGCGGGGGTTACAGATACGCAGTATTTT.

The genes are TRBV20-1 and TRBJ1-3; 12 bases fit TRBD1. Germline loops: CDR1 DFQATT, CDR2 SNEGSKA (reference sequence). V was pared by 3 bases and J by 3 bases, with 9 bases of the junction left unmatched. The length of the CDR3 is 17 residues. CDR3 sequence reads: CSASPPGTGGFGNTIYF. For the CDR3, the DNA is TGCAGTGCTAGTCCTCCTGGGACAGGGGGCTTTGGAAACACCATATATTTT.

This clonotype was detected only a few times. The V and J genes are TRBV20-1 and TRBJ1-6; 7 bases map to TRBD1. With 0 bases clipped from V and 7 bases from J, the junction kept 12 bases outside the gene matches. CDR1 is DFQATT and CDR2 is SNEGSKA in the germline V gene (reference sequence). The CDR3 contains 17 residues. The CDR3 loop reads CSARDHQSGTENSPLHF. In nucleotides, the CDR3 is TGCAGTGCTAGAGATCACCAATCCGGGACAGAAAATTCACCCCTCCACTTT.

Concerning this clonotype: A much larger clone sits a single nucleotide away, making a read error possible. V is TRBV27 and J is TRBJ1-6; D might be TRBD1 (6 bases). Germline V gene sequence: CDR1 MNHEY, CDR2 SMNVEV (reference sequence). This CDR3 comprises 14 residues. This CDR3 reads CTSTPQGGNSPLHF. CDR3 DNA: TGTACCAGCACTCCACAGGGCGGGAATTCACCCCTCCACTTT.

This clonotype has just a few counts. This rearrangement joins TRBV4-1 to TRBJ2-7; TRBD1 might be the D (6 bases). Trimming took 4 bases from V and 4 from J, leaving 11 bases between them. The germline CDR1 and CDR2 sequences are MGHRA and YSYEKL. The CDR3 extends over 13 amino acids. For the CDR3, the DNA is TGCGCCAGCAGCCCCGGACAGCAATACGAGCAGTACTTC. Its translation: CASSPGQQYEQYF.

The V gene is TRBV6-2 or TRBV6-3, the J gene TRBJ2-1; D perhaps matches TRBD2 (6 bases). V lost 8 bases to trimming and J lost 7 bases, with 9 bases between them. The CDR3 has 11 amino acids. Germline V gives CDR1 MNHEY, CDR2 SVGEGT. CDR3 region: CASRRGNEQFF. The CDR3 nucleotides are TGTGCCAGCCGGCGGGGAAATGAGCAGTTCTTC.

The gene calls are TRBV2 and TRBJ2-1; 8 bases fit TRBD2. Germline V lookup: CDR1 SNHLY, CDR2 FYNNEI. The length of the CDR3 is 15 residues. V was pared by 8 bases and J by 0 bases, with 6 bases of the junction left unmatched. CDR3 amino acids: CASYPSGSSYNEQFF. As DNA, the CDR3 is TGTGCCAGCTACCCAAGCGGGAGCTCCTACAATGAGCAGTTCTTC.

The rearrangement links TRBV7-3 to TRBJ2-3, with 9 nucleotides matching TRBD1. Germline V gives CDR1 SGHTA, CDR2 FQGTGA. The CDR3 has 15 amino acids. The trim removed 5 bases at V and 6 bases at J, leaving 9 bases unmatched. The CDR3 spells CASSGRTGATDTQYF. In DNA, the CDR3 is TGTGCCAGCAGCGGACGGACAGGGGCGACGGATACGCAGTATTTT.

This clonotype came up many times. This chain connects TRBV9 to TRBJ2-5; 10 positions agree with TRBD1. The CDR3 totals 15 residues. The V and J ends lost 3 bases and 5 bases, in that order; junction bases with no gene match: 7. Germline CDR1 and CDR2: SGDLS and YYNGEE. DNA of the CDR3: TGTGCCAGCAGCGAGGGACAGGGGTTGGTGGAGACCCAGTACTTC. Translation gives CASSEGQGLVETQYF.

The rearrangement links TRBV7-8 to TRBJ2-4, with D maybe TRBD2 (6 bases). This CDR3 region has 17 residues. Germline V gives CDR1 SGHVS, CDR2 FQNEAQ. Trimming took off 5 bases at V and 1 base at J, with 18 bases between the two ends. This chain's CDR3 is CASSPQRVSGAKNIQYF. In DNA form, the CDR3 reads TGTGCCAGCAGCCCTCAGCGGGTCAGCGGGGCCAAAAACATTCAGTACTTC. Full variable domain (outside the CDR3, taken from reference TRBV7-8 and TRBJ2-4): GAGVSQSPRYKVAKRGQDVALRCDPISGHVSLFWYQQALGQGPEFLTYFQNEAQLDKSGLPSDRFFAERPEGSVSTLKIQRTQQEDSAVYLCASSPQRVSGAKNIQYFGAGTRLSVL.

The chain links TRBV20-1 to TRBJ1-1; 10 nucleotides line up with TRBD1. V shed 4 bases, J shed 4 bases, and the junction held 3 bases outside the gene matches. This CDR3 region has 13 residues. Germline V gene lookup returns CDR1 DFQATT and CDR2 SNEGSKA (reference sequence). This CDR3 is CSAKGQGTTEAFF. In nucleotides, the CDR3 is TGCAGTGCTAAGGGACAGGGGACCACTGAAGCTTTCTTT.

CDR3: CASSFAGSNEQFF. CDR3 in DNA: TGTGCCAGCAGCTTCGCAGGGTCCAATGAGCAGTTCTTC. V usage is TRBV7-6 and J usage is TRBJ2-1; TRBD1 might be the D (5 bases). The CDR3 contains 13 residues. The germline gives CDR1 SGHVS, CDR2 FNYEAQ. The V and J ends lost 3 bases and 6 bases respectively, with 9 bases between them.

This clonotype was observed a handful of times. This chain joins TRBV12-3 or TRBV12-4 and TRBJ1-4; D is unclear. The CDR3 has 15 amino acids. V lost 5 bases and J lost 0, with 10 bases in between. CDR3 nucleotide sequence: TGTGCCAGCAGTCTCGAGATAACAACTAATGAAAAACTGTTTTTT. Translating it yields CASSLEITTNEKLFF.

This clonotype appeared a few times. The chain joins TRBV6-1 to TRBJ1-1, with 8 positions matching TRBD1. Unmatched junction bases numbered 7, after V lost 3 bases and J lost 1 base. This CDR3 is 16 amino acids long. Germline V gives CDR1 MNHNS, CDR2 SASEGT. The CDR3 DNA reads TGTGCCAGCAGTGACCCCAGGGGGCTACCGAACACTGAAGCTTTCTTT. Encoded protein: CASSDPRGLPNTEAFF.

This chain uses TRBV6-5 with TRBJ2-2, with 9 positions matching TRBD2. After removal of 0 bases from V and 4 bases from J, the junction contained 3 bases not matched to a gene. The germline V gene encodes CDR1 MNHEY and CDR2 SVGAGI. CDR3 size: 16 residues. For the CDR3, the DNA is TGTGCCAGCAGTTACTCGGGCGGGAGGGCCACCGGGGAGCTGTTTTTT. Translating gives CASSYSGGRATGELFF.

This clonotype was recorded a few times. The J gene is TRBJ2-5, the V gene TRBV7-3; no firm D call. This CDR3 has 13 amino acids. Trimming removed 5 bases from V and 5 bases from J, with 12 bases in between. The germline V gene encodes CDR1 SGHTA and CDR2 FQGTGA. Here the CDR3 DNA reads TGTGCCAGCAGCCAAAATGGGTGGGAGACCCAGTACTTC. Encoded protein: CASSQNGWETQYF.

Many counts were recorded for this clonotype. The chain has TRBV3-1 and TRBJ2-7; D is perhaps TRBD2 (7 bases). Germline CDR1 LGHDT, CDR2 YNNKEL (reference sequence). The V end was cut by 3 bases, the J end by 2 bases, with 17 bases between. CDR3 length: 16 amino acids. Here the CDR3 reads CASSHPYGGATYEQYF. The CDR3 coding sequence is TGTGCCAGCAGCCACCCTTATGGGGGGGCGACCTACGAGCAGTACTTC.